This entry lists 18 T cell receptor beta chains sequenced from one sample in a study of cytomegalovirus exposure and HLA in healthy donors. The study ran its PCR with 60 Vbeta and 13 Jbeta primers. This table comes from immunoSEQ multiplex PCR, and its TCRdb copy is limited to in-frame clones, with some not included. Here the sample spans some 160,000 clones, just over 75% being singletons. The sequenced sample was PBMCs. The receptor source for this set is a man aged 35 to 55 in good health and CMV-seronegative.

The chain employs TRBV6-5 and TRBJ2-2, with 7 nucleotides matching TRBD1. V shed 0 bases and J 7 bases; nucleotides not matched to a gene: 8. Germline assignment: CDR1 MNHEY and CDR2 SVGAGI. The CDR3 runs 16 residues. The CDR3 DNA reads as TGTGCCAGCAGTTACTCTACCAAGGGGGCAGGCGGGGAGCTGTTTTTT. Its protein product is CASSYSTKGAGGELFF.

The chain is built from TRBV7-2 and TRBJ1-2; 7 positions agree with TRBD1. With V trimmed by 0 bases and J by 4 bases, 2 bases remained unmatched. This CDR3 region has 14 residues. CDR1 and CDR2 from the germline V gene are SGHTA and FQGNSA. CDR3 coding DNA: TGTGCCAGCAGCTTAGCGGCAGGGGGCTATGGCTACACCTTC. Translated, it gives CASSLAAGGYGYTF.

This clone was recorded a few times. V and J are TRBV2 and TRBJ1-6; no definite D call. This CDR3 has 14 residues. From germline, CDR1 is SNHLY and CDR2 FYNNEI. Trimming stripped 4 bases from V and 7 bases from J, with 11 bases between. CDR3 DNA sequence: TGTGCCAGCAGTGTCGGGAGGGAAAATTCACCCCTCCACTTT. This gives the protein CASSVGRENSPLHF.

The J gene is TRBJ2-6, the V gene TRBV5-6; 8 bases are shared with TRBD1. This CDR3 contains 17 residues. The germline V gene encodes CDR1 SGHDT and CDR2 YYEEEE. V lost 4 bases to trimming and J lost 0 bases; unmatched junction nucleotides: 6. The CDR3 protein is CASSRTDRVSGANVLTF. CDR3 DNA sequence: TGTGCCAGCAGCCGAACGGACAGGGTCTCTGGGGCCAACGTCCTGACTTTC.

The chain links TRBV5-1 to TRBJ2-7; possibly TRBD1 for D (6 bases). The V gene lost 0 bases and the J gene lost 3 bases, with 10 bases spanning the gap. The CDR3 totals 14 residues. Germline CDR1 SGHRS, CDR2 YFSETQ. CDR3 in amino acids: CASSLVGQHYEQYF. DNA for the CDR3: TGCGCCAGCAGCTTGGTTGGACAGCACTACGAGCAGTACTTC. The variable domain in full, completed from reference TRBV5-1 and TRBJ2-7, reads KAGVTQTPRYLIKTRGQQVTLSCSPISGHRSVSWYQQTPGQGLQFLFEYFSETQRNKGNFPGRFSGRQFSNSRSEMNVSTLELGDSALYLCASSLVGQHYEQYFGPGTRLTVT.

The genes are TRBV28 and TRBJ2-4, with 11 positions matching TRBD2. This CDR3 is built from 17 residues. The V segment lost 1 base and the J segment 12 bases; nucleotides outside the gene matches: 14. Germline CDR1 MDHEN, CDR2 SYDVKM. The CDR3: CASSLSLAGGPSGSQYF. CDR3 nucleotide sequence: TGTGCCAGCAGTTTATCGTTAGCGGGAGGGCCATCGGGCAGTCAGTACTTC.

This clone was seen just once. The chain carries TRBV28 and TRBJ2-7, with D perhaps TRBD2 (5 bases). The germline CDR1 and CDR2 sequences are MDHEN and SYDVKM. The V end lost 2 bases, the J end lost 13 bases, and 15 bases lay between the germline ends. CDR3 length equals 12 residues. Written as DNA, the CDR3 is TGTGCCAGCAGTTTAATTTTCGGAGGCAAATACTTC. Its translation is CASSLIFGGKYF.

The rearrangement links TRBV7-8 to TRBJ1-1; 7 nucleotides align to TRBD1. The CDR3 is 13 amino acids. V was pared by 7 bases and J by 4 bases, with 6 bases of the junction left unmatched. CDR1 is SGHVS, CDR2 FQNEAQ, per germline. CDR3 in amino acids: CASTRDRGTEAFF. In nucleotides, the CDR3 is TGTGCCAGCACCCGGGACAGAGGCACTGAAGCTTTCTTT. The full variable domain, with the rest looked up from reference TRBV7-8 and TRBJ1-1, is GAGVSQSPRYKVAKRGQDVALRCDPISGHVSLFWYQQALGQGPEFLTYFQNEAQLDKSGLPSDRFFAERPEGSVSTLKIQRTQQEDSAVYLCASTRDRGTEAFFGQGTRLTVV.

The chain links TRBV9 to TRBJ2-7; 7 bases align to TRBD2. The V gene's germline CDR1 is SGDLS and CDR2 YYNGEE. V lost 3 bases to trimming and J lost 5 bases; unmatched junction nucleotides: 11. The CDR3 covers 15 residues. The CDR3 region is CASSAPGLRGDEQYF. CDR3 coding DNA: TGTGCCAGCAGCGCTCCGGGACTAAGAGGGGACGAGCAGTACTTC. The entire variable domain, with the rest obtained from reference TRBV9 and TRBJ2-7, is as follows: DSGVTQTPKHLITATGQRVTLRCSPRSGDLSVYWYQQSLDQGLQFLIQYYNGEERAKGNILERFSAQQFPDLHSELNLSSLELGDSALYFCASSAPGLRGDEQYFGPGTRLTVT.

The V call is TRBV9, the J call TRBJ2-7; 7 bases fit TRBD2. CDR3 length: 15 amino acids. Trimming took 3 bases from V and 4 from J; bases not matched to a gene: 10. CDR1 and CDR2 from the germline V gene are SGDLS and YYNGEE. CDR3 amino acids: CASSDGEGGPYEQYF. CDR3 DNA: TGTGCCAGCAGCGACGGGGAGGGAGGGCCATACGAGCAGTACTTC.

This clone showed up just once. The chain uses TRBV28 and TRBJ1-1; 7 nucleotides align to TRBD1. The germline V gene encodes CDR1 MDHEN and CDR2 SYDVKM. The CDR3 is made up of 15 amino acids. V lost 4 bases to trimming and J lost 8 bases; unmatched junction nucleotides: 13. The DNA of the CDR3 is TGTGCCAGCAGTTGGGCGGGACAGCTGAGAGAAGAAGCTTTCTTT. It encodes CASSWAGQLREEAFF. The complete variable domain, with remaining parts taken from reference TRBV28 and TRBJ1-1, reads DVKVTQSSRYLVKRTGEKVFLECVQDMDHENMFWYRQDPGLGLRLIYFSYDVKMKEKGDIPEGYSVSREKKERFSLILESASTNQTSMYLCASSWAGQLREEAFFGQGTRLTVV.

The chain uses TRBV7-2 and TRBJ1-2, with 9 positions matching TRBD1. Germline V lookup: CDR1 SGHTA, CDR2 FQGNSA. The CDR3 spans 15 residues. V dropped 2 bases and J dropped 8; count of bases not matched to a gene: 9. In DNA, the CDR3 is TGTGCCAGCAGCTTATCCTTTGGGACAGGGTACGGCTACACCTTC. Residues: CASSLSFGTGYGYTF.

This clone was observed once. The chain employs TRBV6-6 and TRBJ2-2, with D perhaps matching TRBD2 (5 bases). Trimming took 6 bases from V and 5 from J, leaving 13 bases between them. Germline CDR1 is MNHNY and CDR2 is SVGAGI (reference sequence). This CDR3 is built from 14 residues. CDR3 loop: CASRPPEVTGELFF. In DNA, the CDR3 is TGTGCCAGCAGGCCGCCGGAGGTGACCGGGGAGCTGTTTTTT.

About this clone itself: The CDR3 carries no conserved terminal phenylalanine or tryptophan, so it likely arises from a read error. The chain employs TRBV4-2 and TRBJ2-7; D might be TRBD2 (7 bases). Germline lookup yields CDR1 LGHNA and CDR2 YNFKEQ. CDR3 length: 16 residues. V lost 4 bases, J lost 0 bases, and 16 bases lay in between. CDR3 loop: CASSRGGADVSYEQYL. CDR3 nucleotide sequence: TGTGCCAGCAGCCGGGGGGGGGCAGATGTCTCCTACGAGCAGTACCTC.

This chain uses TRBV6-1 with TRBJ2-5, with a possible D match to TRBD2 (5 bases). This CDR3 has 13 residues. Germline-derived CDR1 and CDR2 are MNHNS and SASEGT. With 6 bases removed from V and 5 bases from J, the gap between germline ends came to 13 bases. In DNA form, the CDR3 reads TGTGCCAGCAGCCCCAGCGGTCAGGAGACCCAGTACTTC. Translating gives CASSPSGQETQYF.

This rearrangement joins TRBV5-1 to TRBJ2-3; 8 bases line up with TRBD2. The CDR3 has 19 residues. CDR1 SGHRS and CDR2 YFSETQ come from the germline V gene. The junction had 21 bases not matched to a gene; V was cut back by 5 bases and J by 4 bases. CDR3 sequence reads: CASRTQRWTSTEVADTQYF. The CDR3 DNA reads TGCGCCAGCAGAACCCAAAGATGGACTAGCACAGAGGTGGCAGATACGCAGTATTTT.

This chain links TRBV28 with TRBJ1-2, with D possibly TRBD1 on 5 matching bases. The CDR3 is 11 residues long. Germline V gene lookup returns CDR1 MDHEN and CDR2 SYDVKM. V lost 8 bases, J lost 5 bases, and 9 bases lay in between. The CDR3: CASERGYGYTF. The CDR3 DNA reads as TGTGCCAGCGAACGGGGGTATGGCTACACCTTC.

The V and J genes are TRBV27 and TRBJ2-7, with TRBD2 as a possible D gene (5 bases). Trimming shortened V by 4 bases and J by 6 bases, and 10 bases separated the two germline ends. CDR1 is MNHEY and CDR2 is SMNVEV in the germline V gene (reference sequence). The CDR3 has 12 amino acids. The CDR3 nucleotides are TGTGCCAGCAGTTCTTCCCTAGCCGAGCAGTACTTC. Its protein product is CASSSSLAEQYF.